One sample yielded the 8 T cell receptor beta chains listed below, sequenced in a study of identical twins. MiXCR, applied by TCRdb to the 5' RACE reads, yields one record per CDR3 protein. This table has 520,000 or so distinct CDR3 sequences, less than 25% appearing once. This sample also belongs to another study, concerning T cells expressing NK-cell markers.

Specimen: CD4+ T cells sorted from blood. These TCRs come from a woman aged 18-29 years in good health.

This chain joins TRBV3-1 and TRBJ2-7; no definite D call. Germline V gene lookup returns CDR1 LGHDT and CDR2 YNNKEL (reference sequence). The CDR3 runs to 13 residues. Trimming stripped 0 bases from V and 7 bases from J, with 10 bases between. CDR3 loop: CASSQDGLGEQYF. The CDR3 DNA follows: TGTGCCAGCAGCCAAGATGGGCTGGGGGAGCAGTACTTC.

The chain carries TRBV2 and TRBJ1-2; 8 bases agree with TRBD1. The CDR3 sequence is 12 residues long. From germline, CDR1 is SNHLY and CDR2 FYNNEI. The V segment lost 6 bases and the J segment 3 bases; nucleotides outside the gene matches: 0. CDR3 DNA: TGTGCCAGCAGGGACAGGGACTATGGCTACACCTTC. Translation gives CASRDRDYGYTF.

This clonotype appeared a few times. The rearrangement joins TRBV5-1 to TRBJ2-4; no clear D gene. The V gene's germline CDR1 is SGHRS and CDR2 YFSETQ. This CDR3 is 15 amino acids long. Trimming removed 1 base from V and 0 bases from J, with 8 bases in between. CDR3 region: CASSLSQIAKNIQYF. The CDR3 bases are TGCGCCAGCAGCTTGTCACAGATAGCCAAAAACATTCAGTACTTC.

The rearrangement uses TRBV19 and TRBJ1-2; 8 bases agree with TRBD1. The CDR3 consists of 15 residues. Germline V lookup: CDR1 LNHDA, CDR2 SQIVND (reference sequence). The V and J ends lost 5 bases and 4 bases, in that order; junction bases with no gene match: 9. The DNA of the CDR3 is TGTGCCAGTAGTCTTGACAGGGGACGCGTCTATGGCTACACCTTC. Protein sequence: CASSLDRGRVYGYTF.

This clonotype showed up many times. The V call is TRBV5-1, the J call TRBJ2-6; no clear D. Germline CDR1 SGHRS, CDR2 YFSETQ. The CDR3 length is 13 residues. Trimming cost V 2 bases and J 2 bases, with 2 bases left between them. The CDR3 DNA sequence: TGCGCCAGCAGCTTTGCTGGGGCCAACGTCCTGACTTTC. Translated: CASSFAGANVLTF.

The chain uses TRBV20-1 and TRBJ2-3; maybe TRBD2 (6 bases). The CDR3 is 16 residues long. Germline CDR1 and CDR2: DFQATT and SNEGSKA (reference sequence). The V end was cut by 5 bases, the J end by 6 bases, with 24 bases between. The CDR3 loop reads CSASTGTGRRADTQYF. DNA of the CDR3: TGCAGTGCTTCAACCGGGACTGGCCGGAGGGCGGATACGCAGTATTTT.

The J gene is TRBJ2-1, the V gene TRBV20-1; D possibly corresponds to TRBD2 (6 bases). Looked up from germline, CDR1 is DFQATT and CDR2 is SNEGSKA (reference sequence). The CDR3 loop spans 13 amino acids. Trimming removed 3 bases from V and 6 bases from J, with 12 bases in between. The CDR3 loop reads CSASVGLPNEQFF. The CDR3 DNA reads TGCAGTGCTAGTGTCGGACTACCCAATGAGCAGTTCTTC.

This sequence joins TRBV20-1 and TRBJ2-7; D is uncertain. CDR1 and CDR2 (germline): DFQATT, SNEGSKA (reference sequence). The CDR3 runs to 14 residues. Trimming took 6 bases from V and 3 from J, leaving 18 bases between them. CDR3: CSAATFPPHYEQYF. The CDR3 DNA reads TGCAGTGCCGCCACCTTTCCCCCCCACTACGAGCAGTACTTC.